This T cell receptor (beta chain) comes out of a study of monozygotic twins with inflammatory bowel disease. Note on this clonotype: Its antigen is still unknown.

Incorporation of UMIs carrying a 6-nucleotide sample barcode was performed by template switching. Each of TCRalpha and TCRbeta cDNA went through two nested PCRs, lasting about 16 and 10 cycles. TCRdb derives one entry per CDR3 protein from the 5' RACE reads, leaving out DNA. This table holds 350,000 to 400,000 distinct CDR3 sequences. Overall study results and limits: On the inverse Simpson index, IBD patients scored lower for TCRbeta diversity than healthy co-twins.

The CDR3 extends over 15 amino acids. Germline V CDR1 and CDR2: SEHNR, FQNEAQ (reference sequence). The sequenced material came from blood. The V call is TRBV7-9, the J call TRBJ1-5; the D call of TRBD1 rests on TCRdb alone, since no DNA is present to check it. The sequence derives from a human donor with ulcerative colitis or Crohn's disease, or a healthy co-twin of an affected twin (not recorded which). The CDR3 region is CASSQQGTSNQPQHF.